The rows below give T cell receptor beta chains drawn from one sample of a study of CD8 T cells in ankylosing spondylitis. TCRdb itself ran the 5' RACE reads through MiXCR, one entry per CDR3 protein. Of roughly 700,000 distinct CDR3 sequences in the sample, around 20% were seen once. The source material was blood, either unsorted or a sorted T cell fraction (not recorded which). The origin of the receptors is a male donor with ankylosing spondylitis. CDR3s include the opening cysteine and the closing phenylalanine or tryptophan. Each record gives: clone size, V gene, D gene, J gene, CDR3 protein, CDR3 DNA. D genes are given only for firm matches. The size of a clone is reported for some rows only, either as once, few or many, or as a class for expanded clones.

clone_size: -; v_call: TRBV7-2; d_call: TRBD2; j_call: TRBJ2-1; cdr3_aa: CASSKRDYLFVNEQFF; cdr3_nt: TGTGCCAGCAGCAAAAGGGACTACCTCTTCGTGAATGAGCAGTTCTTC
clone_size: -; v_call: TRBV28; d_call: TRBD2; j_call: TRBJ2-7; cdr3_aa: CASSFDLRTSEAYEQYF; cdr3_nt: TGTGCCAGCAGTTTCGACCTTCGGACTAGCGAGGCATACGAGCAGTACTTC
clone_size: -; v_call: TRBV15; d_call: TRBD2; j_call: TRBJ2-1; cdr3_aa: CATSRDLAGSSYNEQFF; cdr3_nt: TGTGCCACCAGCAGAGATCTAGCGGGTAGCTCCTACAATGAGCAGTTCTTC
clone_size: -; v_call: TRBV29-1; d_call: -; j_call: TRBJ2-2; cdr3_aa: CSVEETGKTTGELFF; cdr3_nt: TGCAGCGTTGAAGAAACGGGGAAAACCACCGGGGAGCTGTTTTTT
clone_size: many; v_call: TRBV12-3/TRBV12-4; d_call: -; j_call: TRBJ1-1; cdr3_aa: CASSQLDKNTEAFF; cdr3_nt: TGTGCCAGCAGCCAACTGGACAAGAACACTGAAGCTTTCTTT
clone_size: -; v_call: TRBV20-1; d_call: TRBD2; j_call: TRBJ2-1; cdr3_aa: CSAGPAQLAGDNEQFF; cdr3_nt: TGCAGTGCCGGACCTGCCCAGTTAGCGGGAGACAATGAGCAGTTCTTC
clone_size: -; v_call: TRBV15; d_call: -; j_call: TRBJ2-7; cdr3_aa: CATSRDRLSDEQYF; cdr3_nt: TGTGCCACCAGCAGAGATCGGCTAAGCGACGAGCAGTACTTC
clone_size: -; v_call: TRBV18; d_call: TRBD2; j_call: TRBJ2-6; cdr3_aa: CASSPNLAGAYSGANVLTF; cdr3_nt: TGTGCCAGCTCACCTAACCTAGCGGGGGCCTACTCTGGGGCCAACGTCCTGACTTTC
clone_size: few; v_call: TRBV20-1; d_call: TRBD1; j_call: TRBJ1-1; cdr3_aa: CSARGPSGGRGMNTEAFF; cdr3_nt: TGCAGTGCTAGAGGCCCCTCAGGGGGCCGAGGGATGAACACTGAAGCTTTCTTT
clone_size: few; v_call: TRBV5-1; d_call: -; j_call: TRBJ1-6; cdr3_aa: CASSAGGRGNSPLHF; cdr3_nt: TGCGCCAGCAGCGCTGGGGGTAGGGGGAATTCACCCCTCCACTTT
clone_size: few; v_call: TRBV12-3/TRBV12-4; d_call: -; j_call: TRBJ2-7; cdr3_aa: CASSTQVGYEQYF; cdr3_nt: TGTGCCAGCAGTACCCAGGTTGGTTACGAGCAGTACTTC
clone_size: -; v_call: TRBV4-3; d_call: TRBD1; j_call: TRBJ2-7; cdr3_aa: CASSPLVTGGDEQYF; cdr3_nt: TGCGCCAGCAGCCCTCTGGTGACAGGGGGCGACGAGCAGTACTTC
clone_size: -; v_call: TRBV28; d_call: TRBD2; j_call: TRBJ2-7; cdr3_aa: CASMAGGGSYEQYF; cdr3_nt: TGTGCCAGCATGGCGGGAGGGGGATCCTACGAGCAGTACTTC
clone_size: many; v_call: TRBV29-1; d_call: -; j_call: TRBJ1-2; cdr3_aa: CSVGGDGQGAYGYTF; cdr3_nt: TGCAGCGTTGGTGGGGACGGACAAGGGGCATATGGCTACACCTTC
clone_size: -; v_call: TRBV29-1; d_call: TRBD1; j_call: TRBJ1-2; cdr3_aa: CSVPQGAGGYTF; cdr3_nt: TGCAGCGTCCCCCAGGGGGCTGGAGGCTACACCTTC